This passage covers 13 T cell receptor beta chains from one sample sequenced in a study of CD8+ T cells in alopecia areata. As the sequencing template, cDNA was produced by extracting RNA and reverse transcribing it. Data came from immunoSEQ multiplex PCR; TCRdb stores just in-frame clones and leaves some out. Altogether 150,000 to 200,000 clones are present, roughly 60% being singletons, with the ten largest covering about 1.3%. Specified treatment: oral pan-JAK inhibitor, 5-10 mg twice daily. The specimen was CD4+ T cells sorted from blood, collected around week 49, from a patient treated with tofacitinib. These receptors originate from a human donor with alopecia areata.

This clone was seen only a few times. V usage is TRBV5-1 and J usage is TRBJ1-1; TRBD1 matches at 7 bases. The CDR3 extends over 14 amino acids. Germline values: CDR1 SGHRS, CDR2 YFSETQ. Trimming at V came to 0 bases and at J to 6 bases, leaving 5 bases not matched to a gene. The CDR3 protein is CASSLALQGAEAFF. The CDR3 coding sequence is TGCGCCAGCAGCTTGGCCCTCCAGGGGGCTGAAGCTTTCTTT.

This chain joins TRBV15 and TRBJ2-5, with D perhaps TRBD1 or TRBD2 (5 bases each). Germline loops: CDR1 LNHNV, CDR2 YYDKDF (reference sequence). This CDR3 has 17 amino acids. Trimming cost V 0 bases and J 1 base, with 15 bases left between them. CDR3 sequence: CATSRDRGTPLQETQYF. In nucleotides, the CDR3 is TGTGCCACCAGCAGAGATCGAGGGACCCCCCTCCAAGAGACCCAGTACTTC.

This chain joins TRBV5-1 and TRBJ2-7, with 11 bases identical to TRBD2. The CDR3 runs 15 residues. V trimming: 4 bases; J trimming: 6 bases; junction bases outside the gene matches: 9. CDR1 and CDR2 from the germline V gene are SGHRS and YFSETQ. CDR3 coding DNA: TGCGCCAGCAGCCCGGGGACTAGCGGCCCACTCGAGCAGTACTTC. It codes for CASSPGTSGPLEQYF.

With respect to this clone: The same CDR3 is also encoded by other DNA sequences in this sample. The V gene is TRBV30, the J gene TRBJ2-7, with unresolved D. The germline CDR1 and CDR2 sequences are GTSNPN and SVGIG (reference sequence). With 3 bases removed from V and 0 bases from J, the gap between germline ends came to 6 bases. This CDR3 contains 12 residues. The CDR3 spells CAWSRSSYEQYF. CDR3 nucleotide sequence: TGTGCCTGGAGCCGGAGCTCCTACGAGCAGTACTTC.

In its sample, this clone was seen a few times. The chain carries TRBV9 and TRBJ1-1; 8 bases line up with TRBD1. Losses at the gene ends were 4 bases for V and 3 bases for J; bases not matched to a gene: 8. Germline CDR1 is SGDLS and CDR2 is YYNGEE. The length of the CDR3 is 15 residues. The CDR3 DNA reads as TGTGCCAGCAGCTTGACCGGACAGGGAGACACTGAAGCTTTCTTT. Translating gives CASSLTGQGDTEAFF. The full variable domain, in which reference TRBV9 and TRBJ1-1 provide the parts outside the CDR3, is DSGVTQTPKHLITATGQRVTLRCSPRSGDLSVYWYQQSLDQGLQFLIQYYNGEERAKGNILERFSAQQFPDLHSELNLSSLELGDSALYFCASSLTGQGDTEAFFGQGTRLTVV.

This clone has more than one count but fewer than ten. V gene TRBV7-8 combines with J gene TRBJ1-5, with D perhaps matching TRBD1 (5 bases). This CDR3 has 17 amino acids. Trimming pared 3 bases from V and 2 bases from J, leaving 17 bases between. The germline V gene has CDR1 SGHVS and CDR2 FQNEAQ. The CDR3 DNA follows: TGTGCCAGCAGCTTGGGGTTGGGGGGTCAAGGCAATCAGCCCCAGCATTTT. It is translated as CASSLGLGGQGNQPQHF. Variable domain in full (rest from reference TRBV7-8 and TRBJ1-5): GAGVSQSPRYKVAKRGQDVALRCDPISGHVSLFWYQQALGQGPEFLTYFQNEAQLDKSGLPSDRFFAERPEGSVSTLKIQRTQQEDSAVYLCASSLGLGGQGNQPQHFGDGTRLSIL.

This rearrangement joins TRBV29-1 to TRBJ1-1; D gene ambiguous. V was trimmed by 4 bases and J by 3 bases, leaving 12 bases between them. The CDR3 totals 13 residues. CDR1 and CDR2 from the germline V gene are SQVTM and ANQGSEA. The CDR3 sequence is CSVGVTRDTEAFF. The CDR3 nucleotides are TGCAGCGTTGGGGTGACTCGGGACACTGAAGCTTTCTTT.

The chain combines TRBV7-8 with TRBJ1-5; no definite D call. This CDR3 is 15 amino acids long. Germline V gives CDR1 SGHVS, CDR2 FQNEAQ. V gave up 2 bases and J gave up 7 bases, with 15 bases separating them. The CDR3: CASSLLAGVGQPQHF. The CDR3 coding sequence is TGTGCCAGCAGCTTATTGGCGGGAGTCGGGCAGCCCCAGCATTTT. The whole variable domain, remainder taken from reference TRBV7-8 and TRBJ1-5, is GAGVSQSPRYKVAKRGQDVALRCDPISGHVSLFWYQQALGQGPEFLTYFQNEAQLDKSGLPSDRFFAERPEGSVSTLKIQRTQQEDSAVYLCASSLLAGVGQPQHFGDGTRLSIL.

The rearrangement links TRBV4-3 to TRBJ2-5; tentative D call: TRBD2 (5 bases). From germline, CDR1 is LGHNA and CDR2 YSLEER. Between the trimmed V and J ends, which lost 0 bases and 4 bases, there was a span of 9 bases. The length of the CDR3 is 14 residues. The CDR3 protein is CASSQDASRETQYF. The CDR3, as DNA: TGCGCCAGCAGCCAAGACGCTAGCAGAGAGACCCAGTACTTC.

The table lists this clone with a count of one. CDR3 in DNA: TGTGCCAGCAGATCCCCGGGACAGGGTGTTGGCTACACCTTC. Translated: CASRSPGQGVGYTF. V is TRBV27 and J is TRBJ1-2, with 9 bases fitting TRBD1. Germline CDR1 MNHEY, CDR2 SMNVEV (reference sequence). The CDR3 is made up of 14 amino acids. The V gene end was trimmed by 6 bases and the J gene end by 7 bases; junction bases not matched to a gene: 9.

V usage is TRBV18 and J usage is TRBJ2-7; D perhaps matches TRBD1 (6 bases). In germline, CDR1 is KGHSH, CDR2 LQKENI. The V end lost 5 bases, the J end lost 2 bases, and 13 bases lay between the germline ends. The CDR3 consists of 14 residues. The CDR3 protein is CASSITQGTYEQYF. CDR3 nucleotide sequence: TGTGCCAGCTCAATTACCCAGGGGACCTACGAGCAGTACTTC.

The rearrangement links TRBV9 to TRBJ1-1; D is undetermined. Trimming took 2 bases from V and 1 from J, leaving 9 bases between them. The CDR3 runs 14 residues. Germline V gene data show CDR1 as SGDLS and CDR2 as YYNGEE. For the CDR3, the DNA is TGTGCCAGCAGCGTTCGATTAGCGAACACTGAAGCTTTCTTT. It yields the protein CASSVRLANTEAFF.

The chain combines TRBV13 with TRBJ2-1; TRBD2 matches 8 bases. CDR1 is PRHDT and CDR2 is FYEKMQ in the germline V gene (reference sequence). The CDR3 loop spans 16 amino acids. The V gene end was trimmed by 6 bases and the J gene end by 0 bases; junction bases not matched to a gene: 7. The CDR3 spells CASSNERGSSYNEQFF. CDR3 in DNA: TGTGCCAGCAGTAATGAGCGGGGGAGCTCCTACAATGAGCAGTTCTTC.